Below are 14 T cell receptor beta chains sequenced from a single sample in a study of neoadjuvant nivolumab and ipilimumab in lung cancer. Using immunoSEQ multiplex PCR, the repertoire was profiled, and TCRdb retains in-frame clones only, with some absent. Of some 37,000 clones listed, 89% are singletons. The starting material was peripheral blood, obtained before neoadjuvant nivolumab, alone or with ipilimumab. These receptors were collected from an adult with non-small cell lung cancer.

The rearrangement uses TRBV6-5 and TRBJ1-3; no clear D. Germline CDR1 MNHEY, CDR2 SVGAGI. The CDR3 is 16 residues long. V was cut by 0 bases and J by 2 bases, with 11 bases left in between. The CDR3 is CASSYSQTGTGNTIYF. CDR3 nucleotide sequence: TGTGCCAGCAGTTACTCGCAGACTGGTACTGGAAACACCATATATTTT.

The chain carries TRBV19 and TRBJ2-1; TRBD2 agrees at 8 bases. CDR1 and CDR2 (germline): LNHDA, SQIVND (reference sequence). The CDR3 consists of 15 residues. V lost 6 bases and J lost 4; bases outside the gene matches: 8. This CDR3 reads CASSPRGAPYNEQFF. CDR3 in DNA: TGTGCCAGTAGCCCGCGGGGGGCGCCTTACAATGAGCAGTTCTTC. Drawing the rest from reference TRBV19 and TRBJ2-1, the complete variable domain is DGGITQSPKYLFRKEGQNVTLSCEQNLNHDAMYWYRQDPGQGLRLIYYSQIVNDFQKGDIAEGYSVSREKKESFPLTVTSAQKNPTAFYLCASSPRGAPYNEQFFGPGTRLTVL.

V and J are TRBV9 and TRBJ2-1; D may be TRBD2 (6 bases). V lost 6 bases to trimming and J lost 7 bases, with 17 bases between them. CDR3 length: 14 amino acids. Germline CDR1 and CDR2: SGDLS and YYNGEE. CDR3 residues: CASTVDGRGNEQFF. The CDR3 DNA reads TGTGCCAGCACCGTTGACGGGAGAGGTAATGAGCAGTTCTTC.

The chain uses TRBV7-2 and TRBJ2-2; D possibly corresponds to TRBD1 (6 bases). This CDR3 is built from 16 residues. Trimming pared 1 base from V and 4 bases from J, leaving 13 bases between. CDR1 SGHTA and CDR2 FQGNSA come from the germline V gene. The CDR3 here is CASSLVGGPFTGELFF. CDR3 coding DNA: TGTGCCAGCAGCTTAGTAGGGGGTCCTTTCACCGGGGAGCTGTTTTTT. Combining the CDR3 with reference TRBV7-2 and TRBJ2-2 gives the whole variable domain GAGVSQSPSNKVTEKGKDVELRCDPISGHTALYWYRQSLGQGLEFLIYFQGNSAPDKSGLPSDRFSAERTGGSVSTLTIQRTQQEDSAVYLCASSLVGGPFTGELFFGEGSRLTVL.

This clone came up once. CDR3: CASSYSKGVGEQFF. The CDR3 coding sequence is TGTGCCAGCAGTTACTCGAAAGGGGTCGGGGAGCAGTTCTTC. The chain has TRBV6-6 and TRBJ2-1; tentative D call: TRBD1 (5 bases). Trimming shortened V by 0 bases and J by 10 bases, and 13 bases separated the two germline ends. This CDR3 region has 14 residues. Looked up from germline, CDR1 is MNHNY and CDR2 is SVGAGI (reference sequence).

The genes are TRBV7-2 and TRBJ2-7; D remains unclear. Germline CDR1 reads SGHTA; CDR2 reads FQGNSA. Trimming cost V 5 bases and J 1 base, with 3 bases left between them. The CDR3 sequence is 11 residues long. CDR3 nucleotides: TGTGCCAGCAGCGCGTCCTACGAGCAGTACTTC. It is translated as CASSASYEQYF. Full variable domain (remainder filled in from reference TRBV7-2 and TRBJ2-7): GAGVSQSPSNKVTEKGKDVELRCDPISGHTALYWYRQSLGQGLEFLIYFQGNSAPDKSGLPSDRFSAERTGGSVSTLTIQRTQQEDSAVYLCASSASYEQYFGPGTRLTVT.

The chain carries TRBV10-3 and TRBJ2-1; either TRBD1 or TRBD2 may supply D (6 bases each). The germline CDR1 and CDR2 sequences are ENHRY and SYGVKD. This CDR3 is 15 amino acids long. V was trimmed by 6 bases and J by 5 bases, leaving 17 bases between them. The CDR3 is CAIRAGQNRNNEQFF. The CDR3 coding sequence is TGTGCCATCAGGGCGGGACAAAACCGGAACAATGAGCAGTTCTTC.

In this sample, this clone turned up once. V usage is TRBV9 and J usage is TRBJ2-7; D is ambiguous. Germline assignment: CDR1 SGDLS and CDR2 YYNGEE. The CDR3 runs 14 residues. The ends were cut back, 0 bases at V and 1 base at J, with 8 bases in the middle. The CDR3 sequence: CASSVDVGSYEQYF. In nucleotides, the CDR3 is TGTGCCAGCAGCGTAGACGTTGGATCCTACGAGCAGTACTTC.

This chain joins TRBV29-1 and TRBJ2-3; TRBD1 aligns across 11 bases. Germline loops: CDR1 SQVTM, CDR2 ANQGSEA. The CDR3 loop spans 14 amino acids. The trim removed 6 bases at V and 6 bases at J, leaving 8 bases unmatched. Here the CDR3 reads CSVSGQGAWDTQYF. The CDR3 DNA sequence: TGCAGCGTCTCAGGACAGGGGGCCTGGGATACGCAGTATTTT.

The chain recombines TRBV9 with TRBJ1-2, with D possibly matching TRBD1 (6 bases). The length of the CDR3 is 18 residues. With 4 bases removed from V and 2 bases from J, the gap between germline ends came to 24 bases. Germline V CDR1 and CDR2: SGDLS, YYNGEE. This chain's CDR3 is CASSLPGHSLPGNYGYTF. The CDR3 DNA reads as TGTGCCAGCAGCCTCCCGGGACACAGCCTGCCCGGCAACTATGGCTACACCTTC.

This rearrangement joins TRBV6-5 to TRBJ2-7; the D gene is possibly TRBD2 (7 bases). The CDR3 totals 14 residues. CDR1 is MNHEY, CDR2 SVGAGI, per germline. Trimming removed 4 bases from V and 2 bases from J, with 12 bases in between. CDR3 DNA: TGTGCCAGCAGTTCCCAAGGGGGGGCCTACGAGCAGTACTTC. Translated: CASSSQGGAYEQYF.

The chain employs TRBV19 and TRBJ1-5; possible D gene TRBD1, 6 bases. Germline lookup yields CDR1 LNHDA and CDR2 SQIVND (reference sequence). Trimming left V 8 bases short and J 2 bases short, with 10 bases between. The CDR3 totals 13 residues. The CDR3 loop reads CASADSGNQPQHF. Here the CDR3 DNA reads TGTGCCAGTGCGGACAGCGGCAATCAGCCCCAGCATTTT.

V gene TRBV5-1 combines with J gene TRBJ2-1; 8 positions agree with TRBD2. This CDR3 region has 14 residues. Germline V lookup: CDR1 SGHRS, CDR2 YFSETQ. With 7 bases clipped from V and 0 bases from J, the junction kept 3 bases outside the gene matches. This CDR3 reads CASGAGGSYNEQFF. CDR3 DNA sequence: TGCGCCAGCGGGGCGGGAGGCTCCTACAATGAGCAGTTCTTC.

The rearrangement uses TRBV19 and TRBJ2-3; the D gene is possibly TRBD2 (6 bases). Trimming left V 6 bases short and J 6 bases short, with 16 bases between. The CDR3 consists of 14 residues. Germline V gene data show CDR1 as LNHDA and CDR2 as SQIVND (reference sequence). In DNA form, the CDR3 reads TGTGCCAGTAGGACGGGACTTCATTTGGATACGCAGTATTTT. Its translation is CASRTGLHLDTQYF.